This T cell receptor beta chain was obtained from a study of blood T cells in healthy people across ages. It was with a sample-barcoded 5' primer and a J-beta primer mix that a second PCR of roughly 6 to 11 cycles was run. A tag from a template-switch adaptor with 12 random nucleotides marked each cDNA molecule. From the 5' RACE reads, TCRdb called clonotypes with MiXCR, one entry per CDR3 protein. The sample records hundreds of thousands of distinct CDR3 sequences, roughly 43% being singletons. This clonotype was detected once. What it recognizes is unknown. Findings and limits, study-wide: Roughly linearly, TCR beta diversity per million T cells fell as age increased.

Between the trimmed V and J ends, which lost 9 bases and 8 bases, there was a span of 17 bases. CDR3 length: 13 residues. The chain joins TRBV12-3 or TRBV12-4 to TRBJ2-1; the D is unclear. This receptor was taken from a woman between 55 and 75 years old in good health. What was sequenced was blood. CDR3 nucleotides: TGTGCCAGTTTGAACGGGCCGAGAGATGAGCAGTTCTTC. This gives the protein CASLNGPRDEQFF.